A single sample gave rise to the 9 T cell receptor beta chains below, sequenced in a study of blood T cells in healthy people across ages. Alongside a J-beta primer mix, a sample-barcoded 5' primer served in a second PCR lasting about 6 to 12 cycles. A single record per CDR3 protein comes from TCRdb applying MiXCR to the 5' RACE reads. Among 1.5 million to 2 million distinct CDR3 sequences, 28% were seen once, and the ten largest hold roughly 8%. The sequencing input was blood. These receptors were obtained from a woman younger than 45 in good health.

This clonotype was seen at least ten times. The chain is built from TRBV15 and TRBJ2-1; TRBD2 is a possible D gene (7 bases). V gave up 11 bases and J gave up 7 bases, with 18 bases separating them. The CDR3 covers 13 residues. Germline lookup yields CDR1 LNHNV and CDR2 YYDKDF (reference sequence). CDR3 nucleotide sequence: TGTGCCTCGAGAAAGGGGGGGGTAAATGAGCAGTTCTTC. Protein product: CASRKGGVNEQFF. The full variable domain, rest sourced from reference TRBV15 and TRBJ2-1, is DAMVIQNPRYQVTQFGKPVTLSCSQTLNHNVMYWYQQKSSQAPKLLFHYYDKDFNNEADTPDNFQSRRPNTSFCFLDIRSPGLGDTAMYLCASRKGGVNEQFFGPGTRLTVL.

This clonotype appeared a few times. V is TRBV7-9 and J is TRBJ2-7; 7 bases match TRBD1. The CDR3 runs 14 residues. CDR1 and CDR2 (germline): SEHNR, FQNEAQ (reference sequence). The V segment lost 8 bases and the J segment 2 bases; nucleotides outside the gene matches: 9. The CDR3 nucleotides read TGTGCCAGCGAGTCAGGGGGAAATACCTACGAGCAGTACTTC. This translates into CASESGGNTYEQYF.

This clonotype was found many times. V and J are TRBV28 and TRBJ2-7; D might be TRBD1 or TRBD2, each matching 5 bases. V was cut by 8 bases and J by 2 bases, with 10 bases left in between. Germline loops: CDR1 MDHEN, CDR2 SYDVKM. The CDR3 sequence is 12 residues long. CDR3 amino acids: CASRDVAYEQYF. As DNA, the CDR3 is TGTGCCAGCCGGGACGTTGCCTACGAGCAGTACTTC.

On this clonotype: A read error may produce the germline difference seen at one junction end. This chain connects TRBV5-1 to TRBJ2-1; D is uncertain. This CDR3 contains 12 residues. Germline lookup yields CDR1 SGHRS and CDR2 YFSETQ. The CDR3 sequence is CANSLGSNEQFF. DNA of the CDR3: TGCGCCAACAGCTTGGGAAGTAATGAGCAGTTCTTC.

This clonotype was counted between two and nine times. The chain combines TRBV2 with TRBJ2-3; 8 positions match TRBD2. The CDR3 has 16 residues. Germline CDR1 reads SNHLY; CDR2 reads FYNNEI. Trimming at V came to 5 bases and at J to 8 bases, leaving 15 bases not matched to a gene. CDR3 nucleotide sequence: TGTGCCAGCAGTTCACCGACTAGCCGCAGCGGGGGTACGCAGTATTTT. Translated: CASSSPTSRSGGTQYF.

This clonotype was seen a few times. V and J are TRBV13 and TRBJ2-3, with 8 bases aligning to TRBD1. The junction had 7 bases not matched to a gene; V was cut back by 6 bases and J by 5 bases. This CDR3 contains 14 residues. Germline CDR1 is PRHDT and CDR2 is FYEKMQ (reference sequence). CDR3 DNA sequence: TGTGCCAGCAGGCCTCGGACAGGGAAAGATACGCAGTATTTT. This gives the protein CASRPRTGKDTQYF.

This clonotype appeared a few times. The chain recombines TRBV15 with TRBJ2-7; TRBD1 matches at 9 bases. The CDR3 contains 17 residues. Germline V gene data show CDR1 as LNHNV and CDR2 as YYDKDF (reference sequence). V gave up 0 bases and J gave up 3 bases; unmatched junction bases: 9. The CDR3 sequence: CATSRDAGQGKGYEQYF. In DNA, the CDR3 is TGTGCCACCAGCAGAGACGCTGGACAGGGGAAGGGCTACGAGCAGTACTTC. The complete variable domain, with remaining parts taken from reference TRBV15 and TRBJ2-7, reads DAMVIQNPRYQVTQFGKPVTLSCSQTLNHNVMYWYQQKSSQAPKLLFHYYDKDFNNEADTPDNFQSRRPNTSFCFLDIRSPGLGDTAMYLCATSRDAGQGKGYEQYFGPGTRLTVT.

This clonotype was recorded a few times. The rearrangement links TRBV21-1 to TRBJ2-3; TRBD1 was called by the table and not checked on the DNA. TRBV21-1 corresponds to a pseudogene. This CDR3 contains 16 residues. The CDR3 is CASSKHDRQFTDTQYF. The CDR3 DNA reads TGTGCCAGCAGCAAACATGATCGACAGTTCACAGATACGCAGTATTTT.

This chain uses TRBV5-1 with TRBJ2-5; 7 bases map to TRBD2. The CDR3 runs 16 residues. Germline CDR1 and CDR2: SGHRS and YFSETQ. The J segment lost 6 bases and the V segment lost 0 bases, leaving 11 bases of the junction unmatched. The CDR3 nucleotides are TGCGCCAGCAGCTTGGGCCCATCGGGGGGTCAGAAGACCCAGTACTTC. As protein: CASSLGPSGGQKTQYF.